This is a list of T cell receptor beta chains from one sample in a study of blood T cell repertoires in COVID-19. Here immunoSEQ multiplex PCR was the method, and the copy in TCRdb shows in-frame clones only, minus some. The data show fewer than 350,000 clones, approximately 91% seen once. The sample was PBMCs or T cells enriched from blood (not recorded which). Receptors originate from a woman in her thirties or forties with acute COVID-19. CDR3s include the opening cysteine and the closing phenylalanine or tryptophan. D genes are given only for firm matches. Some rows have no size entry. The others give once, few or many, or a class for an expanded clone.

D	V	size	J	CDR3	DNA
TRBD1	TRBV15	.	TRBJ1-6	CATSTDRRVYNSPLHF	TGTGCCACCAGCACGGACAGGAGGGTCTATAATTCACCCCTCCACTTT
.	TRBV19	.	TRBJ2-3	CASRGTGFPPSAGVRTDTQYF	TGTGCCAGTAGGGGAACAGGGTTTCCACCTTCGGCGGGAGTTCGCACAGATACGCAGTATTTT
TRBD1	TRBV7-7	.	TRBJ2-2	CASSRDRNTGELFF	TGTGCTAGCAGCCGGGACAGGAACACCGGGGAGCTGTTTTTT
.	TRBV24-1	.	TRBJ2-2	CATSDPAQGSSGELFF	TGTGCCACCAGTGATCCAGCGCAGGGGAGTTCCGGGGAGCTGTTTTTT
.	TRBV6-1	.	TRBJ1-1	CASSEVQAAEAFF	TGTGCCAGCAGTGAAGTCCAGGCAGCTGAAGCTTTCTTT
.	TRBV3-1/TRBV3-2	.	TRBJ2-7	CASSQDTAGRQYF	TGTGCCAGCAGCCAAGATACAGCAGGGCGGCAGTACTTC
TRBD1	TRBV5-6	.	TRBJ1-4	CASSSTGASNEKLFF	TGTGCCAGCAGCTCCACAGGGGCGTCTAATGAAAAACTGTTTTTT
TRBD1	TRBV18	.	TRBJ2-5	CASSLMGQQETQYF	TGTGCCAGCTCCCTGATGGGACAGCAAGAGACCCAGTACTTC
TRBD2	TRBV7-2	.	TRBJ2-5	CASSLARTSGGGETQYF	TGTGCCAGCAGCTTAGCACGGACTAGCGGGGGAGGGGAGACCCAGTACTTC
.	TRBV5-4	.	TRBJ1-2	CASSLISGIDYGYTF	TGTGCCAGCAGCTTGATTTCAGGGATCGACTATGGCTACACCTTC
TRBD2	TRBV15	.	TRBJ2-3	CATSRVLAGATDTQYF	TGTGCCACCAGCAGAGTTTTGGCGGGAGCCACAGATACGCAGTATTTT
.	TRBV4-3	.	TRBJ1-1	CASSQDMNGNTEAFF	TGCGCCAGCAGCCAAGATATGAACGGGAACACTGAAGCTTTCTTT
.	TRBV7-2	.	TRBJ2-7	CASSLESGRGAYEQYF	TGTGCCAGCAGCTTAGAGAGCGGCAGAGGCGCCTACGAGCAGTACTTC
.	TRBV11-1	.	TRBJ2-1	CASSLERVRNNEQFF	TGTGCCAGCAGCTTAGAGAGGGTTCGGAACAATGAGCAGTTCTTC
TRBD1	TRBV11-2	.	TRBJ1-4	CASSPHRTGQNEKLFF	TGTGCCAGCAGCCCCCACCGGACAGGCCAAAATGAAAAACTGTTTTTT
.	TRBV7-2	.	TRBJ2-5	CASSHRTAQETQYF	TGTGCCAGCAGCCACCGGACAGCCCAAGAGACCCAGTACTTC
.	TRBV4-1	.	TRBJ1-4	CASRHPGTANEKLFF	TGCGCCAGCAGACACCCGGGTACGGCTAATGAAAAACTGTTTTTT
TRBD2	TRBV11-2	once	TRBJ2-1	CASSPWTSRSINEQFF	TGTGCCAGCAGCCCGTGGACTAGCCGGAGTATCAATGAGCAGTTCTTC
TRBD1	TRBV10-3	.	TRBJ1-4	CATGGQSNEKLFF	TGTGCCACCGGGGGACAGTCTAATGAAAAACTGTTTTTT
TRBD1	TRBV5-6	.	TRBJ1-5	CASSLAGQGDYSNQPQHF	TGTGCCAGCAGCTTGGCAGGACAGGGGGACTATAGCAATCAGCCCCAGCATTTT
TRBD1	TRBV6-4	.	TRBJ2-3	CASSDDRQGPRTDTQYF	TGTGCCAGCAGTGACGACCGACAGGGCCCCCGCACAGATACGCAGTATTTT
.	TRBV7-9	.	TRBJ2-5	CASSLTPGETQYF	TGTGCCAGCAGCTTAACCCCCGGGGAGACCCAGTACTTC
.	TRBV9	.	TRBJ2-3	CASSSRGSTDTQYF	TGTGCCAGCAGTTCCAGGGGTAGCACAGATACGCAGTATTTT
TRBD2	TRBV9	.	TRBJ2-5	CASSVGRSGPQETQYF	TGTGCCAGCAGCGTAGGACGTAGCGGGCCACAAGAGACCCAGTACTTC
TRBD1	TRBV6-1	.	TRBJ2-3	CASSEALMVGTASRDTQYF	TGTGCCAGCAGTGAAGCGTTAATGGTGGGGACAGCTTCTAGGGATACGCAGTATTTT
.	TRBV4-1	.	TRBJ2-3	CASSRVHQQADTQYF	TGCGCCAGCAGCCGTGTACACCAACAGGCAGATACGCAGTATTTT
.	TRBV2	.	TRBJ2-3	CASSLGAVTDTQYF	TGTGCCAGCAGTTTGGGGGCGGTAACAGATACGCAGTATTTT
TRBD2	TRBV29-1	.	TRBJ2-1	CSGEGQHDEQFF	TGCAGCGGGGAGGGGCAGCACGATGAGCAGTTCTTC
TRBD2	TRBV29-1	.	TRBJ2-7	CSVEGTSGSFEQYF	TGCAGCGTTGAGGGGACTAGCGGGAGCTTCGAGCAGTACTTC
.	TRBV6-2/TRBV6-3	.	TRBJ1-5	CASSPRESNQPQHF	TGTGCCAGCAGTCCGAGGGAGAGCAATCAGCCCCAGCATTTT
.	TRBV30	.	TRBJ1-1	CAWSNRLNTEAFF	TGTGCCTGGAGTAACAGGCTGAACACTGAAGCTTTCTTT
TRBD1	TRBV6-5	.	TRBJ1-1	CASRGQGSTEAFF	TGTGCCAGCAGAGGACAGGGGAGTACTGAAGCTTTCTTT
TRBD1	TRBV15	once	TRBJ1-1	CATSGGQGNTEAFF	TGTGCCACCAGCGGGGGACAGGGTAACACTGAAGCTTTCTTT
.	TRBV6-6	.	TRBJ2-7	CASSYSAEQYF	TGTGCCAGCAGTTACTCGGCTGAGCAGTACTTC
TRBD2	TRBV3-1/TRBV3-2	.	TRBJ2-2	CASSQIAGGGTGELFF	TGTGCCAGCAGCCAAATAGCGGGAGGGGGAACCGGGGAGCTGTTTTTT
.	TRBV13	once	TRBJ1-3	CASSLLGRSGNTIYF	TGTGCCAGCAGCTTATTGGGCCGGTCGGGAAACACCATATATTTT
TRBD1	TRBV28	once	TRBJ1-2	CASSSPGTGNGGYTF	TGTGCCAGCAGTTCTCCTGGGACAGGCAATGGTGGCTACACCTTC
.	TRBV29-1	.	TRBJ1-1	CSVRRDSDTEAFF	TGCAGCGTCCGCAGGGATTCGGACACTGAAGCTTTCTTT
TRBD1	TRBV19	.	TRBJ1-5	CASSASRDRGSSNQPQHF	TGTGCCAGTAGTGCCTCCCGGGACAGGGGATCTAGCAATCAGCCCCAGCATTTT
TRBD1	TRBV5-4	.	TRBJ1-1	CASSPTGGNTEAFF	TGTGCCAGCAGCCCGACAGGGGGGAACACTGAAGCTTTCTTT
TRBD1	TRBV19	.	TRBJ1-2	CASSRFGQDNYGYTF	TGTGCCAGTAGCCGATTCGGACAGGACAACTATGGCTACACCTTC
.	TRBV4-2	.	TRBJ1-2	CASSQEGQPKGGGYTF	TGTGCCAGCAGCCAAGAAGGACAGCCTAAGGGTGGTGGCTACACCTTC
.	TRBV5-5	.	TRBJ1-1	CASSEIDRNTEAFF	TGTGCCAGCAGCGAAATTGACAGAAACACTGAAGCTTTCTTT
.	TRBV2	.	TRBJ1-4	CASSEQGTNEKLFF	TGTGCCAGCAGTGAACAGGGAACTAATGAAAAACTGTTTTTT
TRBD1	TRBV6-5	.	TRBJ2-5	CASTRGQGRETQYF	TGTGCCAGCACCAGGGGACAGGGCAGAGAGACCCAGTACTTC
TRBD1	TRBV30	.	TRBJ1-3	CAYAGTASGNTIYF	TGTGCCTACGCCGGGACAGCCTCTGGAAACACCATATATTTT
.	TRBV7-2	few	TRBJ1-2	CASSLARAGDGYTF	TGTGCCAGCAGCTTAGCGAGGGCAGGGGATGGCTACACCTTC
TRBD1	TRBV3-1/TRBV3-2	.	TRBJ2-7	CASSYGQGGYEQYF	TGTGCCAGCAGCTATGGACAGGGGGGATACGAGCAGTACTTC
TRBD1	TRBV2	.	TRBJ1-1	CASRGTGDTEAFF	TGTGCCAGCAGAGGGACAGGGGACACTGAAGCTTTCTTT
.	TRBV12-1	few	TRBJ2-3	CASSFGFAGELLFRTQYF	TGTGCCAGCAGCTTTGGGTTCGCGGGGGAGCTTCTCTTCAGGACGCAGTATTTT
TRBD1	TRBV24-1	.	TRBJ2-1	CATSERGQGLYNEQFF	TGTGCCACCAGTGAACGGGGACAGGGGCTCTACAATGAGCAGTTCTTC
.	TRBV27	few	TRBJ2-1	CATRLRASASYNEQFF	TGTGCAACTAGGCTGAGGGCTAGCGCATCCTACAATGAGCAGTTCTTC
.	TRBV18	few	TRBJ1-2	CASSTRGADNYGYTF	TGTGCCAGCTCTACCCGTGGGGCAGATAACTATGGCTACACCTTC
TRBD2	TRBV7-3	.	TRBJ2-1	CASSYLGTSGIGDEQFF	TGTGCCAGCAGCTACCTCGGGACTAGCGGAATAGGGGATGAGCAGTTCTTC
TRBD1	TRBV4-1	.	TRBJ1-2	CASSQGTGSNYGYTF	TGCGCCAGCAGCCAAGGGACAGGGTCGAACTATGGCTACACCTTC